The 28 T cell receptor beta chains listed next were all sequenced from one sample in a study of OX40 agonist ivuxolimab in advanced cancers. TCRdb keeps only in-frame clones here, not all; method: immunoSEQ multiplex PCR. The sample includes roughly 64,000 clones, around 88% of them seen just once. The starting material was CD4+ or CD8+ T cells sorted from blood, obtained in a trial of the OX40 agonist ivuxolimab. The source is an adult with an advanced solid tumor such as melanoma, head and neck, liver or kidney cancer.

This clone was seen a handful of times. The CDR3 region has the DNA TGTGCCAGCGCAGGGGATGGCGAGCAGTACTTC. Protein: CASAGDGEQYF. The gene calls are TRBV18 and TRBJ2-7, with D perhaps matching TRBD1 (6 bases). V lost 8 bases and J 6 bases, leaving 11 bases between the germline ends. CDR3 length: 11 residues. Germline values: CDR1 KGHSH, CDR2 LQKENI. Supplemented by reference TRBV18 and TRBJ2-7, the full variable domain reads NAGVMQNPRHLVRRRGQEARLRCSPMKGHSHVYWYRQLPEEGLKFMVYLQKENIIDESGMPKERFSAEFPKEGPSILRIQQVVRGDSAAYFCASAGDGEQYFGPGTRLTVT.

The V gene is TRBV19, the J gene TRBJ1-3, with TRBD1 as a possible D gene (5 bases). The length of the CDR3 is 16 residues. V was cut by 5 bases and J by 0 bases, with 14 bases left in between. Germline CDR1 LNHDA, CDR2 SQIVND (reference sequence). The CDR3 nucleotides read TGTGCCAGTAGTCCTCGTGGGACGGCCTCTGGAAACACCATATATTTT. Protein sequence: CASSPRGTASGNTIYF.

The chain uses TRBV6-5 and TRBJ1-4, with D maybe TRBD1 (5 bases). The CDR3 sequence is 15 residues long. The germline CDR1 and CDR2 sequences are MNHEY and SVGAGI. V gave up 2 bases and J gave up 5 bases, with 12 bases separating them. In nucleotides, the CDR3 is TGTGCCAGCAGTTACACAGGACGGCGCAATGAAAAACTGTTTTTT. Its protein is CASSYTGRRNEKLFF.

This rearrangement joins TRBV10-3 to TRBJ2-7; a possible D gene is TRBD1 (6 bases). The CDR3 is 13 residues long. Trimming removed 6 bases at V and 5 bases at J, with 14 bases between. Germline V gene lookup returns CDR1 ENHRY and CDR2 SYGVKD. CDR3: CAIRTGPPDEQYF. In DNA, the CDR3 is TGTGCCATCAGGACAGGTCCACCGGACGAGCAGTACTTC.

This clone has just a few counts. V and J are TRBV10-3 and TRBJ1-2; 8 positions agree with TRBD1. The V and J ends lost 7 bases and 2 bases, in that order; junction bases with no gene match: 3. This CDR3 is built from 13 residues. Germline V lookup: CDR1 ENHRY, CDR2 SYGVKD. The CDR3 DNA sequence: TGTGCCATCAACAGACAGGGGAACTATGGCTACACCTTC. Protein sequence: CAINRQGNYGYTF.

The V gene is TRBV30, the J gene TRBJ2-2, with D possibly matching TRBD2 (5 bases). This CDR3 has 13 amino acids. V was pared by 2 bases and J by 5 bases, with 9 bases between. Looked up from germline, CDR1 is GTSNPN and CDR2 is SVGIG (reference sequence). CDR3 residues: CAWSRRGTGELFF. The CDR3 DNA follows: TGTGCCTGGAGTCGAAGAGGGACCGGGGAGCTGTTTTTT.

This clone came up a few times. This rearrangement joins TRBV4-2 to TRBJ2-4, with a possible D match to TRBD1 (8 bases). The length of the CDR3 is 16 residues. The germline V gene encodes CDR1 LGHNA and CDR2 YNFKEQ. Trimming took off 0 bases at V and 6 bases at J, with 15 bases between the two ends. The CDR3 DNA follows: TGTGCCAGCAGCCAAGATGGACAGGGACTATCAAACATTCAGTACTTC. It translates to CASSQDGQGLSNIQYF.

For this clone: The sample carries other DNA sequences with the same CDR3. The chain uses TRBV11-3 and TRBJ2-7; a weak D match, TRBD2 (5 bases). CDR3 length: 13 residues. The V and J ends lost 0 bases and 7 bases respectively, with 10 bases between them. Germline CDR1 SGHNT, CDR2 YENEEA. CDR3: CASSLDGPGEQYF. CDR3 in DNA: TGTGCCAGCAGCTTAGATGGTCCGGGGGAGCAGTACTTC.

The gene calls are TRBV19 and TRBJ1-2, with 7 positions matching TRBD1. V shed 1 base, J shed 4 bases, and the junction held 0 bases outside the gene matches. The CDR3 loop spans 13 amino acids. The germline CDR1 and CDR2 sequences are LNHDA and SQIVND (reference sequence). CDR3 amino acids: CASSIGTGYGYTF. CDR3 nucleotides: TGTGCCAGTAGTATAGGGACAGGCTATGGCTACACCTTC.

The gene calls are TRBV5-4 and TRBJ1-2; D perhaps matches TRBD1 (5 bases). Germline V gives CDR1 SGHNT, CDR2 YYREEE (reference sequence). Trimming left V 3 bases short and J 6 bases short, with 12 bases between. This CDR3 region has 13 residues. CDR3 nucleotide sequence: TGTGCCAGCAGCTGGGCAAGGGGTAATGGCTACACCTTC. Translating it yields CASSWARGNGYTF.

V and J are TRBV25-1 and TRBJ1-2; TRBD1 matches at 9 bases. The V gene's germline CDR1 is MGHDK and CDR2 SYGVNS. V was clipped by 6 bases and J by 0 bases; unmatched bases: 2. CDR3 length: 14 amino acids. CDR3 sequence: CASRRTGANYGYTF. CDR3 in DNA: TGTGCCAGCAGGAGGACAGGGGCTAACTATGGCTACACCTTC.

The chain uses TRBV10-3 and TRBJ2-3; the match to TRBD2 covers 10 bases. Germline-derived CDR1 and CDR2 are ENHRY and SYGVKD. The CDR3 consists of 15 residues. Trimming took 7 bases from V and 2 from J; bases not matched to a gene: 6. CDR3 nucleotides: TGTGCCATCAATCCGGGACTAGCGATCACAGATACGCAGTATTTT. Protein: CAINPGLAITDTQYF.

This clone has only one observation. V usage is TRBV5-1 and J usage is TRBJ2-1; 12 positions match TRBD2. CDR1 SGHRS and CDR2 YFSETQ come from the germline V gene. Losses at the gene ends were 4 bases for V and 6 bases for J; bases not matched to a gene: 2. CDR3 length: 14 residues. This chain's CDR3 is CASSRTSGINEQFF. The DNA for the CDR3 is TGCGCCAGCAGCCGGACTAGCGGGATCAATGAGCAGTTCTTC.

This clone has only one observation. This chain links TRBV7-9 with TRBJ2-7; 9 bases fit TRBD1. Germline CDR1 is SEHNR and CDR2 is FQNEAQ (reference sequence). This CDR3 has 14 residues. Germline trimming cut 4 bases from V and 1 base from J; bases unmatched to any gene: 2. CDR3 in DNA: TGTGCCAGCAGCTGGGACAGGGTTTCCTACGAGCAGTACTTC. It is translated as CASSWDRVSYEQYF.

The V and J genes are TRBV29-1 and TRBJ1-5; possibly TRBD1 for D (5 bases). The CDR3 runs to 15 residues. Germline values: CDR1 SQVTM, CDR2 ANQGSEA. V was cut by 4 bases and J by 3 bases, with 16 bases left in between. The DNA for the CDR3 is TGCAGCGTTGTGGAGGGACCAGCCGCCAATCAGCCCCAGCATTTT. Protein sequence: CSVVEGPAANQPQHF.

The gene calls are TRBV5-4 and TRBJ2-1; possibly TRBD2 for D (6 bases). V was pared by 0 bases and J by 7 bases, with 11 bases between. This CDR3 spans 14 amino acids. Germline assignment: CDR1 SGHNT and CDR2 YYREEE (reference sequence). The CDR3 DNA follows: TGTGCCAGCAGCTTGGGACAGACTAGGAATGAGCAGTTCTTC. Translated, it gives CASSLGQTRNEQFF.

The CDR3: CASKEGDRGQYQPQHF. The DNA for the CDR3 is TGTGCCAGTAAGGAGGGAGACAGGGGGCAGTATCAGCCCCAGCATTTT. The chain is built from TRBV19 and TRBJ1-5, with TRBD1 matching over 10 bases. The CDR3 is made up of 16 amino acids. The trim removed 7 bases at V and 5 bases at J, leaving 11 bases unmatched. The germline V gene encodes CDR1 LNHDA and CDR2 SQIVND (reference sequence). The variable domain in full, completed from reference TRBV19 and TRBJ1-5, reads DGGITQSPKYLFRKEGQNVTLSCEQNLNHDAMYWYRQDPGQGLRLIYYSQIVNDFQKGDIAEGYSVSREKKESFPLTVTSAQKNPTAFYLCASKEGDRGQYQPQHFGDGTRLSIL.

The rearrangement joins TRBV11-1 to TRBJ2-7, with 9 bases lining up with TRBD1. The V gene end was trimmed by 5 bases and the J gene end by 5 bases; junction bases not matched to a gene: 10. The CDR3 runs 15 residues. CDR1 SGHAT and CDR2 FQDESV come from the germline V gene (reference sequence). CDR3 sequence: CASSPYGDRVDEQYF. The CDR3 coding sequence is TGTGCCAGCAGCCCGTACGGGGACAGGGTCGACGAGCAGTACTTC.

The chain joins TRBV6-1 to TRBJ1-2; TRBD1 matches at 9 bases. This CDR3 contains 14 residues. The V and J ends lost 4 bases and 6 bases, in that order; junction bases with no gene match: 6. Per the germline V gene, CDR1 is MNHNS and CDR2 is SASEGT. CDR3 amino acids: CASSGTGGLNGYTF. In DNA form, the CDR3 reads TGTGCCAGCAGTGGAACAGGGGGCCTTAATGGCTACACCTTC.

The chain joins TRBV5-8 to TRBJ1-4; D call uncertain. The germline V gene encodes CDR1 SGHTS and CDR2 YDEGEE. The CDR3 is made up of 14 amino acids. Between the trimmed V and J ends, which lost 0 bases and 4 bases, there was a span of 7 bases. For the CDR3, the DNA is TGTGCCAGCAGCTTGGGCAGCCGTAATGAAAAACTGTTTTTT. This codes for CASSLGSRNEKLFF.

The chain uses TRBV5-1 and TRBJ2-5; no definite D call. CDR3 length equals 14 residues. CDR1 and CDR2 (germline): SGHRS, YFSETQ. Trimming took 2 bases from V and 1 from J, leaving 9 bases between them. The CDR3 DNA reads as TGCGCCAGCAGCTTCCCAATGAGCCAAGAGACCCAGTACTTC. Its protein is CASSFPMSQETQYF.

CDR3 protein: CASSQSTSGREETQYF. CDR3 nucleotide sequence: TGTGCCAGCAGCCAAAGTACTAGCGGGAGGGAAGAGACCCAGTACTTC. The V and J genes are TRBV4-2 and TRBJ2-5, with TRBD2 matching 13 bases. The CDR3 is made up of 16 amino acids. With 2 bases clipped from V and 3 bases from J, the junction kept 3 bases outside the gene matches. Per the germline V gene, CDR1 is LGHNA and CDR2 is YNFKEQ.

The chain combines TRBV23-1 with TRBJ1-4, with a weak D call TRBD1 (5 bases). TRBV23-1 is an open reading frame, and its role is uncertain. Trimming cost V 8 bases and J 3 bases, with 22 bases left between them. CDR3 length equals 17 residues. The CDR3 reads CASGYDGELGANEKLFF. The CDR3 DNA reads TGCGCCAGCGGCTACGATGGGGAATTGGGGGCTAATGAAAAACTGTTTTTT.

J is TRBJ1-2 and V is TRBV6-5; D gene uncertain. The V gene's germline CDR1 is MNHEY and CDR2 SVGAGI. The CDR3 has 15 residues. V gave up 5 bases and J gave up 5 bases, with 18 bases separating them. The CDR3 reads CASSPTDGSWYGYTF. CDR3 nucleotide sequence: TGTGCCAGCAGTCCTACGGACGGTTCTTGGTATGGCTACACCTTC.

The CDR3 region has the DNA TGTGCCAGCAGAGGCAGGGGGACAGAGACCCAGTACTTC. Protein: CASRGRGTETQYF. The V gene is TRBV6-1, the J gene TRBJ2-5, with TRBD1 matching 7 bases. Germline values: CDR1 MNHNS, CDR2 SASEGT. V gave up 6 bases and J gave up 4 bases; unmatched junction bases: 5. The CDR3 length is 13 residues.

The chain carries TRBV11-2 and TRBJ2-2, with 7 nucleotides matching TRBD1. CDR1 is SGHAT and CDR2 is FQNNGV in the germline V gene. Trimming took 3 bases from V and 3 from J; bases not matched to a gene: 13. The CDR3 loop spans 18 amino acids. CDR3 residues: CASSLGTDLIRDTGELFF. The CDR3, as DNA: TGTGCCAGCAGCTTGGGGACAGATTTAATAAGGGACACCGGGGAGCTGTTTTTT.

In this sample, this clone turned up a few times. The rearrangement uses TRBV5-8 and TRBJ1-1, with 8 positions matching TRBD1. Germline V gives CDR1 SGHTS, CDR2 YDEGEE. The CDR3 consists of 14 residues. J gave up 3 bases and V 2 bases, and 3 bases lay outside the gene matches. The CDR3 spells CASSLQGGHTEAFF. Here the CDR3 DNA reads TGTGCCAGCAGCTTACAGGGGGGGCACACTGAAGCTTTCTTT.

This clone appeared a few times. V usage is TRBV27 and J usage is TRBJ1-1; D possibly corresponds to TRBD1 (5 bases). The CDR3 consists of 16 residues. Between the trimmed V and J ends, which lost 3 bases and 2 bases, there was a span of 16 bases. Per the germline V gene, CDR1 is MNHEY and CDR2 is SMNVEV (reference sequence). This CDR3 is CASSLRPGTGNTEAFF. The CDR3 DNA follows: TGTGCCAGCAGTTTGAGGCCAGGGACGGGAAACACTGAAGCTTTCTTT.